The 28 T cell receptor beta chains reported below all come from one sample, sequenced in a study of human versus mouse CDR3 diversity and MHC coevolution. Sequencing used immunoSEQ multiplex PCR; TCRdb keeps in-frame clones, though not all of them. Of about 77,000 clones listed, about 90% are singletons. The sequencing sample was made of naive CD4+ T cells from blood. Subset given: CD45RO-negative CD62L-positive naive CD4 T cells. These receptors came from a person between 25 and 70 years old in good health.

This clone was detected only once. The chain recombines TRBV29-1 with TRBJ1-1; D unclear. Trimming took 6 bases from V and 4 from J, leaving 15 bases between them. Germline V CDR1 and CDR2: SQVTM, ANQGSEA. The CDR3 has 13 residues. CDR3 nucleotides: TGCAGCGTCTCACAGACCACCGGCACTGAAGCTTTCTTT. The encoded protein is CSVSQTTGTEAFF.

This chain uses TRBV25-1 with TRBJ2-1, with a possible D match to TRBD1 (6 bases). This CDR3 has 15 amino acids. The V gene's germline CDR1 is MGHDK and CDR2 SYGVNS. The V gene lost 5 bases and the J gene lost 3 bases, with 14 bases spanning the gap. The CDR3 DNA reads as TGTGCCAGCAGTCGTCTGGACAGCGACTACAATGAGCAGTTCTTC. This codes for CASSRLDSDYNEQFF.

This clone has a single count. The chain joins TRBV7-6 to TRBJ1-4; unclear D gene. The V end was cut by 5 bases, the J end by 8 bases, with 21 bases between. CDR1 SGHVS and CDR2 FNYEAQ come from the germline V gene. The CDR3 has 16 amino acids. CDR3 in DNA: TGTGCCAGCAGCAGAGGGCTTTGGAAGGATGGAGAAAAACTGTTTTTT. This encodes CASSRGLWKDGEKLFF.

A single count supports this clone. The same CDR3 also results from other DNA sequences found in this sample. The CDR3, as DNA: TGTGCCAGCACGCAGTTACTACGCTCAGGGAAAAACACTGAAGCTTTCTTT. Translation: CASTQLLRSGKNTEAFF. The chain uses TRBV19 and TRBJ1-1, with a tentative D call TRBD1 (5 bases). Germline V CDR1 and CDR2: LNHDA, SQIVND (reference sequence). The CDR3 spans 17 residues. Trimming cost V 9 bases and J 2 bases, with 25 bases left between them.

This chain connects TRBV7-9 to TRBJ1-3, with TRBD1 identical over 8 bases. Germline V gives CDR1 SEHNR, CDR2 FQNEAQ (reference sequence). The CDR3 is 15 residues long. Germline trimming cut 4 bases from V and 0 bases from J; bases unmatched to any gene: 2. For the CDR3, the DNA is TGTGCCAGCAGCTCGGACAGGGCCTCTGGAAACACCATATATTTT. Translated: CASSSDRASGNTIYF.

The J gene is TRBJ1-4, the V gene TRBV19, with 8 bases fitting TRBD1. Losses at the gene ends were 2 bases for V and 4 bases for J; bases not matched to a gene: 3. The CDR3 length is 15 residues. The germline V gene has CDR1 LNHDA and CDR2 SQIVND (reference sequence). In DNA, the CDR3 is TGTGCCAGTAGTATACAGGGGGCAATTAATGAAAAACTGTTTTTT. Amino acid sequence: CASSIQGAINEKLFF.

This chain connects TRBV6-1 to TRBJ1-2; a weak D match, TRBD1 (5 bases). The CDR3 has 14 residues. Trimming removed 2 bases at V and 4 bases at J, with 11 bases between. Germline CDR1 MNHNS, CDR2 SASEGT. The CDR3 loop is CASSESGGSYGYTF. CDR3 coding DNA: TGTGCCAGCAGTGAATCCGGGGGAAGCTATGGCTACACCTTC.

This chain uses TRBV2 with TRBJ2-1; 8 bases line up with TRBD1. The CDR3 length is 17 residues. Germline V gene data show CDR1 as SNHLY and CDR2 as FYNNEI. J was trimmed by 0 bases and V by 8 bases; bases with no gene match: 12. The CDR3 here is CASETTTGASSYNEQFF. CDR3 nucleotides: TGTGCCAGCGAAACCACGACAGGGGCGAGCTCCTACAATGAGCAGTTCTTC.

CDR3 region: CASTGGDQETQYF. The CDR3 bases are TGTGCCAGCACTGGGGGGGACCAAGAGACCCAGTACTTC. This chain links TRBV6-1 with TRBJ2-5, with 7 bases lining up with TRBD2. After removal of 7 bases from V and 0 bases from J, the junction contained 2 bases not matched to a gene. Germline CDR1 is MNHNS and CDR2 is SASEGT. This CDR3 contains 13 residues.

The chain is built from TRBV5-5 and TRBJ2-7, with TRBD2 identical over 15 bases. Germline V gene data show CDR1 as SGHKS and CDR2 as YYEKEE (reference sequence). The ends lost 4 bases at V and 5 bases at J; junction bases unmatched: 1. This CDR3 contains 14 residues. The CDR3 here is CASSRTSGRDEQYF. CDR3 DNA sequence: TGTGCCAGCAGCCGGACTAGCGGGAGGGACGAGCAGTACTTC.

This chain links TRBV4-2 with TRBJ2-4, with 13 positions matching TRBD2. V shed 0 bases and J 11 bases; nucleotides not matched to a gene: 1. Germline V CDR1 and CDR2: LGHNA, YNFKEQ. This CDR3 region has 14 residues. The CDR3 loop reads CASSQELAGGLQYF. DNA for the CDR3: TGTGCCAGCAGCCAAGAACTAGCGGGGGGGCTTCAGTACTTC.

This clone was observed a handful of times. V is TRBV7-8 and J is TRBJ2-5; D perhaps matches TRBD2 (7 bases). The CDR3 consists of 13 residues. The V and J ends lost 6 bases and 5 bases respectively, with 13 bases between them. Germline CDR1 reads SGHVS; CDR2 reads FQNEAQ. As DNA, the CDR3 is TGTGCCAGCAGTTCCGGGGGGCGGGAGACCCAGTACTTC. Translated: CASSSGGRETQYF.

CDR3 sequence: CASSRRDRGTEAFF. CDR3 coding DNA: TGTGCCAGCAGCCGTAGGGACAGGGGGACTGAAGCTTTCTTT. The chain uses TRBV7-8 and TRBJ1-1; TRBD1 aligns across 11 bases. Germline trimming cut 5 bases from V and 5 bases from J; bases unmatched to any gene: 4. The CDR3 length is 14 residues. Germline V gene data show CDR1 as SGHVS and CDR2 as FQNEAQ. The whole variable domain, remainder taken from reference TRBV7-8 and TRBJ1-1, is GAGVSQSPRYKVAKRGQDVALRCDPISGHVSLFWYQQALGQGPEFLTYFQNEAQLDKSGLPSDRFFAERPEGSVSTLKIQRTQQEDSAVYLCASSRRDRGTEAFFGQGTRLTVV.

The chain combines TRBV7-3 with TRBJ1-1, with 8 bases matching TRBD1. Germline CDR1 SGHTA, CDR2 FQGTGA. The CDR3 is made up of 14 amino acids. The V gene end was trimmed by 5 bases and the J gene end by 1 base; junction bases not matched to a gene: 3. CDR3 bases: TGTGCCAGCAGCCGACAGGGGAAGAACACTGAAGCTTTCTTT. Residues: CASSRQGKNTEAFF.

Here the CDR3 reads CAWSEQGRPFF. In DNA, the CDR3 is TGTGCCTGGAGCGAACAGGGAAGGCCGTTTTTT. The V and J genes are TRBV30 and TRBJ1-4; a possible D gene is TRBD1 (6 bases). The CDR3 is 11 amino acids. The V end was cut by 3 bases, the J end by 16 bases, with 15 bases between. Germline lookup yields CDR1 GTSNPN and CDR2 SVGIG (reference sequence).

The chain's CDR3 is CASSNSGTGYNEQFF. CDR3 nucleotide sequence: TGCGCCAGCAGCAACTCCGGGACAGGCTACAATGAGCAGTTCTTC. The rearrangement links TRBV5-1 to TRBJ2-1, with TRBD1 identical over 8 bases. V dropped 4 bases and J dropped 3; count of bases not matched to a gene: 6. Per germline, CDR1 SGHRS and CDR2 YFSETQ. There are 15 residues in the CDR3.

J is TRBJ2-7 and V is TRBV11-2; 8 positions agree with TRBD2. The V and J ends lost 5 bases and 0 bases, in that order; junction bases with no gene match: 3. Germline V gene lookup returns CDR1 SGHAT and CDR2 FQNNGV. This CDR3 contains 14 residues. CDR3 residues: CASSRAGASYEQYF. As DNA, the CDR3 is TGTGCCAGCAGCCGAGCGGGGGCCTCCTACGAGCAGTACTTC.

The rearrangement uses TRBV11-3 and TRBJ2-5, with a possible D match to TRBD1 (6 bases). V was cut by 4 bases and J by 4 bases, with 19 bases left in between. Germline loops: CDR1 SGHNT, CDR2 YENEEA. The CDR3 covers 16 residues. The DNA of the CDR3 is TGTGCCAGCAGCTCCCATAACGTGACAGGCGGAGAGACCCAGTACTTC. Translated, it gives CASSSHNVTGGETQYF.

The rearrangement uses TRBV5-1 and TRBJ2-7; tentative D call: TRBD1 (6 bases). This CDR3 region has 15 residues. The V gene's germline CDR1 is SGHRS and CDR2 YFSETQ. Trimming took 0 bases from V and 6 from J, leaving 16 bases between them. CDR3 in amino acids: CASSLDRESIREQYF. The CDR3 nucleotides read TGCGCCAGCAGCTTGGACAGGGAATCTATTCGCGAGCAGTACTTC. The complete variable domain, with remaining parts taken from reference TRBV5-1 and TRBJ2-7, reads KAGVTQTPRYLIKTRGQQVTLSCSPISGHRSVSWYQQTPGQGLQFLFEYFSETQRNKGNFPGRFSGRQFSNSRSEMNVSTLELGDSALYLCASSLDRESIREQYFGPGTRLTVT.

The chain is built from TRBV11-2 and TRBJ2-3; D remains unclear. Germline V CDR1 and CDR2: SGHAT, FQNNGV. The ends were cut back, 7 bases at V and 10 bases at J, with 15 bases in the middle. CDR3 length: 12 residues. CDR3 DNA: TGTGCCAGCACCCGCTCCGACTCGCCGCAGTATTTT. This translates into CASTRSDSPQYF.

A single count supports this clone. The rearrangement uses TRBV18 and TRBJ1-2; 8 nucleotides agree with TRBD1. Trimming at V came to 5 bases and at J to 5 bases, leaving 4 bases not matched to a gene. The CDR3 spans 13 residues. Germline lookup yields CDR1 KGHSH and CDR2 LQKENI. This CDR3 is CASSDDRGYGYTF. CDR3 DNA sequence: TGTGCCAGCTCAGACGACAGGGGTTATGGCTACACCTTC.

The chain links TRBV29-1 to TRBJ1-2, with a possible D match to TRBD1 (6 bases). The germline V gene has CDR1 SQVTM and CDR2 ANQGSEA. The CDR3 is 12 residues long. V shed 4 bases and J shed 2 bases, with 8 bases lying between them. The CDR3 coding sequence is TGCAGCGTTGTACAGGGCAACTATGGCTACACCTTC. Protein sequence: CSVVQGNYGYTF. The variable domain in full, with the rest retrieved from reference TRBV29-1 and TRBJ1-2, is SAVISQKPSRDICQRGTSLTIQCQVDSQVTMMFWYRQQPGQSLTLIATANQGSEATYESGFVIDKFPISRPNLTFSTLTVSNMSPEDSSIYLCSVVQGNYGYTFGSGTRLTVV.

The chain carries TRBV6-1 and TRBJ2-1; possible D gene TRBD1, 6 bases. This CDR3 has 13 residues. The germline V and J ends were trimmed by 9 bases and 6 bases, with 15 bases remaining between them. CDR1 MNHNS and CDR2 SASEGT come from the germline V gene. The CDR3 sequence is CASNRHRVNEQFF. The CDR3 DNA follows: TGTGCCAGTAACCGACACAGGGTCAATGAGCAGTTCTTC.

The CDR3 DNA sequence: TGTGCCAGCTCACCGCAGGGCCAGGGGACTGAAGCTTTCTTT. It translates to CASSPQGQGTEAFF. This chain uses TRBV18 with TRBJ1-1; a weak D match, TRBD1 (6 bases). Germline-derived CDR1 and CDR2 are KGHSH and LQKENI. The CDR3 has 14 residues. Trimming shortened V by 3 bases and J by 5 bases, and 13 bases separated the two germline ends.

The sample holds one count of this clone. This chain joins TRBV30 and TRBJ2-7, with D maybe TRBD2 (7 bases). V was trimmed by 5 bases and J by 5 bases, leaving 10 bases between them. In germline, CDR1 is GTSNPN, CDR2 SVGIG (reference sequence). This CDR3 has 11 residues. The CDR3 nucleotides are TGTGCCTGGGGGAGGGACAACGAGCAGTACTTC. This translates into CAWGRDNEQYF.

V gene TRBV6-1 combines with J gene TRBJ1-5; 7 bases are a match to TRBD1. Germline V CDR1 and CDR2: MNHNS, SASEGT. CDR3 length: 13 residues. The V gene end was trimmed by 7 bases and the J gene end by 7 bases; junction bases not matched to a gene: 7. CDR3 in amino acids: CASTPTGLQPQHF. The CDR3 DNA reads TGTGCCAGCACTCCGACAGGGCTACAGCCCCAGCATTTT.

This chain joins TRBV7-6 and TRBJ2-3, with D maybe TRBD1 (5 bases). The V gene lost 3 bases and the J gene lost 2 bases, with 9 bases spanning the gap. Per germline, CDR1 SGHVS and CDR2 FNYEAQ. The CDR3 length is 14 residues. The CDR3: CASSLTDSTDTQYF. The CDR3 region has the DNA TGTGCCAGCAGCTTGACAGACTCCACAGATACGCAGTATTTT.

The CDR3 reads CASSQVGGRIDTQYF. The CDR3 DNA follows: TGCGCCAGCAGCCAAGTGGGAGGGCGGATAGATACGCAGTATTTT. This rearrangement joins TRBV4-1 to TRBJ2-3; 7 bases map to TRBD2. This CDR3 is 15 amino acids long. Germline CDR1 and CDR2: MGHRA and YSYEKL. Germline trimming cut 1 base from V and 5 bases from J; bases unmatched to any gene: 6.